This T cell receptor beta chain is from a study of OX40 agonist ivuxolimab in advanced cancers. Whole-study findings and limits: Among some nonresponders, normalized T-cell clonal expansion was also low.

Here immunoSEQ multiplex PCR was the method, and the copy in TCRdb shows in-frame clones only, minus some. The table records over 20,000 clones, 85% of them present only once. Germline loops: CDR1 LNHDA, CDR2 SQIVND (reference sequence). Trimming removed 0 bases from V and 4 bases from J, with 4 bases in between. The CDR3 is 13 amino acids. It was autoimmune disease history or systemic immunosuppression that excluded patients. On this clone: Its cognate antigen is unknown.

This receptor was obtained from an adult with an advanced solid tumor such as melanoma, head and neck, liver or kidney cancer. The input for sequencing was CD4+ or CD8+ T cells sorted from blood, taken in a trial of the OX40 agonist ivuxolimab. J is TRBJ2-1 and V is TRBV19; D unresolved. CDR3 nucleotide sequence: TGTGCCAGTAGTATAGACCTTTACAATGAGCAGTTCTTC. Its translation: CASSIDLYNEQFF.